This TCR beta chain is drawn from a study of blood T cell repertoires in COVID-19. Study context: Italy, Spain and the United States were the sources of the convalescent and acute COVID-19 samples. Sources were T cells, B-cell-depleted T cells, or PBMCs; the material itself was cDNA or gDNA.

The cohort comprised adults aged roughly 18 to 95 years residing in some 24 US areas. In the study's own analysis: Estimation of nucleated cell counts relied on the amplification of reference gene primers. Produced via immunoSEQ multiplex PCR; TCRdb's table is partial and in-frame only. V, J and clone size are those of that table, while D and trimming were read from the DNA. The repertoire holds about 220,000 clones, with about 91% as singletons. Trimming cost V 3 bases and J 8 bases, with 8 bases left between them. CDR1 is SGHTA, CDR2 FQGTGA, per germline. The CDR3 runs to 13 residues. The specimen was PBMCs or T cells enriched from blood (not recorded which). The TCR comes from a woman aged 45-60 years with acute COVID-19. The chain links TRBV7-3 to TRBJ1-6; the D is unclear. CDR3 protein: CASSFAEDSPLHF. The CDR3 nucleotides are TGTGCCAGCAGCTTCGCTGAGGATTCACCCCTCCACTTT. Complete variable domain (other parts from reference TRBV7-3 and TRBJ1-6): GAGVSQTPSNKVTEKGKYVELRCDPISGHTALYWYRQSLGQGPEFLIYFQGTGAADDSGLPNDRFFAVRPEGSVSTLKIQRTERGDSAVYLCASSFAEDSPLHFGNGTRLTVT.